The TCR beta chain under discussion was sequenced for a study of cytomegalovirus exposure and HLA in healthy donors. About this clone itself: What it binds is unknown.

Both 60 Vbeta primers and 13 Jbeta primers went into the PCR. Some clones are missing from TCRdb's copy, which holds only in-frame ones; the method was immunoSEQ multiplex PCR. The sample data list about 60,000 clones. Study-wide findings and caveats: About 87% or about 30% of the time was how often most TCR beta V segments were productive, according to an earlier analysis. Most CMV-associated TCR beta chains were later found to appear HLA-restricted. Immune exposure information comprised only CMV serostatus.

The CDR3 contains 13 residues. The ends lost 0 bases at V and 8 bases at J; junction bases unmatched: 2. The germline CDR1 and CDR2 sequences are MNHEY and SVGAGI. This receptor was identified in a boy aged 5-17 years in good health and CMV-seronegative. The J gene is TRBJ1-2, the V gene TRBV6-5; 8 nucleotides align to TRBD1. The source material was PBMCs. The CDR3 is CASSYSDRVGYTF. DNA for the CDR3: TGTGCCAGCAGTTACTCGGACAGGGTCGGCTACACCTTC.